The rows below give T cell receptor beta chains drawn from one sample of a study of control samples from healthy donors and cancer patients. TCRdb's copy holds only in-frame clones and misses some; the assay was immunoSEQ multiplex PCR. The sample lists around 200,000 clones; around 94% were seen once. Sequencing was carried out using blood. These receptors were taken from a man over 45 in good health. CDR3s include the opening cysteine and the closing phenylalanine or tryptophan. The order of the fields is J gene, D gene, clone size, V gene, CDR3 protein, CDR3 DNA. The D gene is left open where the match is weak. Clone sizes are given selectively: once, few, many, or a class where the clone is expanded.

J gene: TRBJ1-1
D gene: -
clone size: -
V gene: TRBV5-6
CDR3 protein: CASSRRSERNTEAFF
CDR3 DNA: TGTGCCAGCAGCCGACGATCCGAGCGGAACACTGAAGCTTTCTTT

J gene: TRBJ2-2
D gene: -
clone size: -
V gene: TRBV5-1
CDR3 protein: CASSLWQGNTGELFF
CDR3 DNA: TGCGCCAGCAGCTTGTGGCAGGGCAACACCGGGGAGCTGTTTTTT

J gene: TRBJ1-2
D gene: TRBD1
clone size: -
V gene: TRBV10-3
CDR3 protein: CAISEYRQGGSGYTF
CDR3 DNA: TGTGCCATCAGTGAGTACCGACAGGGGGGTAGCGGCTACACCTTC

J gene: TRBJ2-3
D gene: -
clone size: -
V gene: TRBV24-1
CDR3 protein: CATSESEGRSDTQYF
CDR3 DNA: TGTGCCACCAGTGAGTCAGAGGGGCGGTCAGATACGCAGTATTTT

J gene: TRBJ1-6
D gene: -
clone size: -
V gene: TRBV7-9
CDR3 protein: CASSLVNTKSSYNSPLHF
CDR3 DNA: TGTGCCAGCAGCTTGGTAAATACCAAGAGCTCCTATAATTCACCCCTCCACTTT

J gene: TRBJ2-1
D gene: -
clone size: -
V gene: TRBV18
CDR3 protein: CASSPVFSYNEQFF
CDR3 DNA: TGTGCCAGCTCACCCGTCTTCTCCTACAATGAGCAGTTCTTC

J gene: TRBJ1-2
D gene: TRBD1
clone size: once
V gene: TRBV18
CDR3 protein: CASSSPTSPGQSYGYTF
CDR3 DNA: TGTGCCAGCTCCTCGCCCACATCTCCGGGACAGAGTTATGGCTACACCTTC

J gene: TRBJ1-6
D gene: -
clone size: -
V gene: TRBV3-1/TRBV3-2
CDR3 protein: CASSQVWKNSPLHF
CDR3 DNA: TGTGCCAGCAGCCAAGTTTGGAAGAATTCACCCCTCCACTTT

J gene: TRBJ1-1
D gene: -
clone size: -
V gene: TRBV5-1
CDR3 protein: CASSLGGRARNTEAFF
CDR3 DNA: TGCGCCAGCAGCTTGGGTGGGAGGGCTCGGAACACTGAAGCTTTCTTT

J gene: TRBJ2-4
D gene: -
clone size: -
V gene: TRBV19
CDR3 protein: CASTFKAQLPNIQYF
CDR3 DNA: TGTGCCAGTACTTTTAAGGCCCAGCTCCCAAACATTCAGTACTTC

J gene: TRBJ1-6
D gene: TRBD1
clone size: -
V gene: TRBV2
CDR3 protein: CASRQGAGNSPLHF
CDR3 DNA: TGTGCCAGCAGACAGGGGGCAGGGAATTCACCCCTCCACTTT

J gene: TRBJ1-1
D gene: -
clone size: -
V gene: TRBV18
CDR3 protein: CASSPGLNTEAFF
CDR3 DNA: TGTGCCAGCTCACCGGGCCTGAACACTGAAGCTTTCTTT

J gene: TRBJ1-2
D gene: -
clone size: -
V gene: TRBV5-1
CDR3 protein: CASSLAGSYGYTF
CDR3 DNA: TGCGCCAGCAGCTTAGCAGGAAGTTATGGCTACACCTTC

J gene: TRBJ1-1
D gene: -
clone size: -
V gene: TRBV5-4
CDR3 protein: CASSFTGENTEAFF
CDR3 DNA: TGTGCCAGCAGCTTCACAGGCGAGAACACTGAAGCTTTCTTT

J gene: TRBJ2-1
D gene: TRBD2
clone size: -
V gene: TRBV6-1
CDR3 protein: CASRTSGGEGNEQFF
CDR3 DNA: TGTGCCAGCAGGACTAGCGGGGGGGAGGGCAATGAGCAGTTCTTC

J gene: TRBJ2-5
D gene: -
clone size: -
V gene: TRBV28
CDR3 protein: CATRSYAGTGETQYF
CDR3 DNA: TGTGCCACCCGCAGCTACGCAGGGACGGGGGAGACCCAGTACTTC

J gene: TRBJ1-1
D gene: -
clone size: -
V gene: TRBV9
CDR3 protein: CASGERVTEAFF
CDR3 DNA: TGTGCCAGCGGGGAGCGGGTCACTGAAGCTTTCTTT

J gene: TRBJ1-2
D gene: -
clone size: -
V gene: TRBV28
CDR3 protein: CASSTPDTARYGYTF
CDR3 DNA: TGTGCCAGCAGTACTCCGGACACGGCGCGTTATGGCTACACCTTC

J gene: TRBJ1-1
D gene: TRBD1
clone size: -
V gene: TRBV19
CDR3 protein: CASSIIAGQAHTEAFF
CDR3 DNA: TGTGCCAGTAGTATTATCGCGGGACAGGCGCACACTGAAGCTTTCTTT

J gene: TRBJ2-1
D gene: -
clone size: -
V gene: TRBV4-3
CDR3 protein: CASSQGGIGNEQFF
CDR3 DNA: TGCGCCAGCAGCCAAGGGGGGATCGGCAATGAGCAGTTCTTC

J gene: TRBJ1-1
D gene: -
clone size: -
V gene: TRBV24-1
CDR3 protein: CATSALDRPTEAFF
CDR3 DNA: TGTGCCACCAGTGCCCTTGACCGGCCTACTGAAGCTTTCTTT

J gene: TRBJ2-5
D gene: TRBD1
clone size: -
V gene: TRBV4-1
CDR3 protein: CASSEDREETQYF
CDR3 DNA: TGCGCCAGCAGCGAGGACAGGGAAGAGACCCAGTACTTC

J gene: TRBJ2-1
D gene: -
clone size: -
V gene: TRBV12-3/TRBV12-4
CDR3 protein: CASISGAYNEQFF
CDR3 DNA: TGTGCCAGCATATCAGGAGCCTACAATGAGCAGTTCTTC

J gene: TRBJ1-6
D gene: TRBD1
clone size: -
V gene: TRBV5-1
CDR3 protein: CASRTGTGSSPLHF
CDR3 DNA: TGCGCCAGCAGAACCGGGACAGGGTCTTCACCCCTCCACTTT

J gene: TRBJ1-5
D gene: -
clone size: -
V gene: TRBV7-8
CDR3 protein: CASSLALGSGSNQPQHF
CDR3 DNA: TGTGCCAGCAGCTTAGCGCTAGGATCAGGGTCCAATCAGCCCCAGCATTTT

J gene: TRBJ1-1
D gene: -
clone size: -
V gene: TRBV5-1
CDR3 protein: CASSLGVYRDTEAFF
CDR3 DNA: TGCGCCAGCAGCTTGGGGGTCTATCGGGACACTGAAGCTTTCTTT

J gene: TRBJ2-7
D gene: -
clone size: -
V gene: TRBV28
CDR3 protein: CASSPPRILSYEQYF
CDR3 DNA: TGTGCCAGCTCCCCCCCCCGAATCTTATCCTACGAGCAGTACTTC

J gene: TRBJ2-5
D gene: TRBD2
clone size: -
V gene: TRBV7-2
CDR3 protein: CASSARRGGETQYF
CDR3 DNA: TGTGCCAGCAGCGCAAGGCGGGGGGGGGAGACCCAGTACTTC

J gene: TRBJ2-3
D gene: -
clone size: -
V gene: TRBV9
CDR3 protein: CASSAQFTGQYF
CDR3 DNA: TGTGCCAGCAGCGCCCAATTTACAGGGCAGTATTTT

J gene: TRBJ1-1
D gene: -
clone size: -
V gene: TRBV9
CDR3 protein: CASSVAPEMNTEAFF
CDR3 DNA: TGTGCCAGCAGCGTAGCTCCAGAAATGAACACTGAAGCTTTCTTT

J gene: TRBJ2-3
D gene: -
clone size: -
V gene: TRBV5-1
CDR3 protein: CASSPDGNTDTQYF
CDR3 DNA: TGCGCCAGCAGTCCGGACGGAAACACAGATACGCAGTATTTT

J gene: TRBJ1-4
D gene: TRBD1
clone size: -
V gene: TRBV6-5
CDR3 protein: CASSYQGQGEKLFF
CDR3 DNA: TGTGCCAGCAGTTACCAGGGACAGGGTGAAAAACTGTTTTTT

J gene: TRBJ2-3
D gene: -
clone size: few
V gene: TRBV21-1
CDR3 protein: CASSKRRSSGGADTQYF
CDR3 DNA: TGTGCCAGCAGCAAAAGGAGGTCTAGCGGGGGGGCGGATACGCAGTATTTT

J gene: TRBJ1-1
D gene: -
clone size: -
V gene: TRBV7-9
CDR3 protein: CASSNELNTEAFF
CDR3 DNA: TGTGCCAGCAGCAATGAACTTAACACTGAAGCTTTCTTT

J gene: TRBJ1-2
D gene: -
clone size: -
V gene: TRBV4-1
CDR3 protein: CASSQVGQGHGYTF
CDR3 DNA: TGCGCCAGCAGCCAAGTCGGCCAGGGCCATGGCTACACCTTC

J gene: TRBJ1-5
D gene: TRBD1
clone size: -
V gene: TRBV15
CDR3 protein: CATSRDYNQGADSQPQHF
CDR3 DNA: TGTGCCACCAGCAGAGATTATAACCAGGGGGCTGATTCTCAGCCCCAGCATTTT

J gene: TRBJ1-6
D gene: -
clone size: -
V gene: TRBV10-3
CDR3 protein: CAISESIVSDSPLHF
CDR3 DNA: TGTGCCATCAGTGAGTCGATAGTGTCGGATTCACCCCTCCACTTT

J gene: TRBJ2-7
D gene: TRBD2
clone size: -
V gene: TRBV10-3
CDR3 protein: CAISESLTSGTRSYEQYF
CDR3 DNA: TGTGCCATCAGTGAGTCGCTAACTAGCGGGACCCGCTCCTACGAGCAGTACTTC

J gene: TRBJ1-1
D gene: -
clone size: few
V gene: TRBV5-8
CDR3 protein: CASSLNAGANTEAFF
CDR3 DNA: TGTGCCAGCAGCCTGAACGCGGGGGCGAACACTGAAGCTTTCTTT

J gene: TRBJ1-5
D gene: -
clone size: few
V gene: TRBV20-1
CDR3 protein: CSASGTYGNQPQHF
CDR3 DNA: TGCAGTGCTAGTGGAACCTATGGCAATCAGCCCCAGCATTTT

J gene: TRBJ1-2
D gene: TRBD1
clone size: -
V gene: TRBV9
CDR3 protein: CASSPTGTGTNYGYTF
CDR3 DNA: TGTGCCAGCAGCCCAACCGGGACAGGAACTAACTATGGCTACACCTTC

J gene: TRBJ2-1
D gene: -
clone size: -
V gene: TRBV5-1
CDR3 protein: CASSLTGFNEQFF
CDR3 DNA: TGCGCCAGCAGCTTGACAGGGTTCAATGAGCAGTTCTTC

J gene: TRBJ2-4
D gene: -
clone size: -
V gene: TRBV6-2/TRBV6-3
CDR3 protein: CASSYGELAKNIQYF
CDR3 DNA: TGTGCCAGCAGTTACGGGGAGTTGGCCAAAAACATTCAGTACTTC

J gene: TRBJ1-5
D gene: -
clone size: -
V gene: TRBV5-8
CDR3 protein: CASSLGSYNQPQHF
CDR3 DNA: TGTGCCAGCAGCTTGGGGAGTTATAATCAGCCCCAGCATTTT

J gene: TRBJ1-4
D gene: TRBD1
clone size: -
V gene: TRBV24-1
CDR3 protein: CATSDAQGAGEKLFF
CDR3 DNA: TGTGCCACCAGTGACGCACAGGGGGCCGGAGAAAAACTGTTTTTT

J gene: TRBJ1-1
D gene: -
clone size: -
V gene: TRBV5-1
CDR3 protein: CASSLLTARVNTEAFF
CDR3 DNA: TGCGCCAGCAGCTTGTTAACCGCCCGCGTGAACACTGAAGCTTTCTTT

J gene: TRBJ2-3
D gene: TRBD2
clone size: -
V gene: TRBV5-4
CDR3 protein: CASSLMSGGAFSDTQYF
CDR3 DNA: TGTGCCAGCAGCTTGATGAGCGGGGGGGCATTCTCAGATACGCAGTATTTT

J gene: TRBJ1-1
D gene: TRBD1
clone size: -
V gene: TRBV15
CDR3 protein: CATSREVQGASEAFF
CDR3 DNA: TGTGCCACCAGCAGAGAAGTACAGGGGGCTTCTGAAGCTTTCTTT